Following are 32 T cell receptor beta chains from one sample sequenced in a study of blood T cell repertoires in COVID-19. Assay used: immunoSEQ multiplex PCR; TCRdb lists only in-frame clones, some missing. The sample records approximately 100,000 clones, more than 85% being singletons. Sequencing used peripheral blood. These receptors all come from a human donor with acute or convalescent COVID-19. The donor label of this sample is uncertain.

The gene calls are TRBV29-1 and TRBJ1-4, with TRBD1 matching 7 bases. In germline, CDR1 is SQVTM, CDR2 ANQGSEA. Unmatched junction bases numbered 12, after V lost 6 bases and J lost 5 bases. The CDR3 consists of 15 residues. The CDR3 is CSVALQGRINEKLFF. The CDR3 coding sequence is TGCAGCGTGGCTTTACAGGGGCGTATCAATGAAAAACTGTTTTTT. Using reference TRBV29-1 and TRBJ1-4 for the parts outside the CDR3, the full variable domain is SAVISQKPSRDICQRGTSLTIQCQVDSQVTMMFWYRQQPGQSLTLIATANQGSEATYESGFVIDKFPISRPNLTFSTLTVSNMSPEDSSIYLCSVALQGRINEKLFFGSGTQLSVL.

The CDR3 loop reads CASSLDQVSLHEQFF. In nucleotides, the CDR3 is TGTGCCAGCAGCTTAGATCAGGTTAGTCTCCATGAGCAGTTCTTC. This chain joins TRBV11-3 and TRBJ2-1; D remains ambiguous. Trimming left V 0 bases short and J 8 bases short, with 14 bases between. Germline lookup yields CDR1 SGHNT and CDR2 YENEEA. CDR3 length: 15 amino acids.

This chain joins TRBV4-1 and TRBJ1-4; D might be TRBD1 (5 bases). The CDR3 length is 17 residues. Trimming took off 1 base at V and 3 bases at J, with 15 bases between the two ends. From germline, CDR1 is MGHRA and CDR2 YSYEKL. CDR3 sequence: CASSQAWGGVSNEKLFF. CDR3 DNA sequence: TGCGCCAGCAGCCAAGCCTGGGGGGGGGTGTCTAATGAAAAACTGTTTTTT.

V and J are TRBV18 and TRBJ2-7; TRBD2 matches 11 bases. The CDR3 is 15 amino acids. Germline CDR1 reads KGHSH; CDR2 reads LQKENI. J was trimmed by 5 bases and V by 4 bases; bases with no gene match: 7. In nucleotides, the CDR3 is TGTGCCAGCTCACAAACTAGCGGGAGAGTCAACGAGCAGTACTTC. Amino acids: CASSQTSGRVNEQYF.

The rearrangement uses TRBV5-4 and TRBJ1-2, with D possibly being TRBD1 (5 bases). The CDR3 runs to 13 residues. CDR1 SGHNT and CDR2 YYREEE come from the germline V gene (reference sequence). Trimming left V 5 bases short and J 7 bases short, with 15 bases between. The CDR3 reads CASRYMGGGGYTF. The CDR3 coding sequence is TGTGCCAGCAGATATATGGGGGGTGGTGGCTACACCTTC.

CDR3 coding DNA: TGTGCCAGCAGCAGTCCCAGCTCCTACAATGAGCAGTTCTTC. This codes for CASSSPSSYNEQFF. The chain links TRBV9 to TRBJ2-1; D gene unclear. Trimming removed 4 bases from V and 0 bases from J, with 8 bases in between. This CDR3 has 14 amino acids. Germline V gene data show CDR1 as SGDLS and CDR2 as YYNGEE.

The V and J genes are TRBV27 and TRBJ2-7; 7 bases agree with TRBD1. Per the germline V gene, CDR1 is MNHEY and CDR2 is SMNVEV (reference sequence). The V and J ends lost 6 bases and 6 bases, in that order; junction bases with no gene match: 8. This CDR3 region has 13 residues. The CDR3 sequence is CASSQGEIGEQYF. The CDR3 DNA reads as TGTGCCAGCAGCCAGGGGGAGATCGGCGAGCAGTACTTC.

This clone came up a few times. The chain employs TRBV7-9 and TRBJ1-3; D remains unclear. Trimming took 3 bases from V and 15 from J, leaving 12 bases between them. The CDR3 covers 11 residues. CDR1 is SEHNR, CDR2 FQNEAQ, per germline (reference sequence). The CDR3 region is CASSLMGSGYF. Written as DNA, the CDR3 is TGTGCCAGCAGCTTGATGGGGAGCGGATATTTT.

The chain carries TRBV7-6 and TRBJ2-1, with TRBD2 identical over 10 bases. Losses at the gene ends were 5 bases for V and 4 bases for J; bases not matched to a gene: 5. The germline CDR1 and CDR2 sequences are SGHVS and FNYEAQ. The CDR3 is 15 residues long. The CDR3 nucleotides read TGTGCCAGCAGCCAGGGACTAGCGCCTTACAATGAGCAGTTCTTC. Encoded protein: CASSQGLAPYNEQFF.

This clone was seen a few times. One junction end disagrees with the germline gene, perhaps due to a read error. The chain combines TRBV6-1 with TRBJ2-5; D is possibly TRBD2 (6 bases). This CDR3 is built from 15 residues. Germline V gene lookup returns CDR1 MNHNS and CDR2 SASEGT. For the CDR3, the DNA is TGTGCCAGCAGGGAAGACCAGGGAGGAGGAGAGACCCAGTACTTC. Its protein is CASREDQGGGETQYF.

In this sample, this clone turned up once. The chain links TRBV9 to TRBJ2-2, with D tentatively TRBD1 (6 bases). The V end was cut by 0 bases, the J end by 0 bases, with 12 bases between. CDR1 is SGDLS and CDR2 is YYNGEE in the germline V gene. The CDR3 spans 17 residues. The CDR3 nucleotides are TGTGCCAGCAGCGTAGGATTGGGACAACCGAACACCGGGGAGCTGTTTTTT. This codes for CASSVGLGQPNTGELFF.

The V call is TRBV19, the J call TRBJ1-5, with D maybe TRBD1 (6 bases). The CDR3 extends over 13 amino acids. The germline V and J ends were trimmed by 6 bases and 7 bases, with 13 bases remaining between them. Germline V gives CDR1 LNHDA, CDR2 SQIVND (reference sequence). DNA of the CDR3: TGTGCCAGTAGCCTGAACAGGGAACAGCCCCAGCATTTT. Translated: CASSLNREQPQHF. Variable domain in full (rest from reference TRBV19 and TRBJ1-5): DGGITQSPKYLFRKEGQNVTLSCEQNLNHDAMYWYRQDPGQGLRLIYYSQIVNDFQKGDIAEGYSVSREKKESFPLTVTSAQKNPTAFYLCASSLNREQPQHFGDGTRLSIL.

The V and J genes are TRBV5-1 and TRBJ1-6, with 9 bases lining up with TRBD1. CDR3 length: 15 amino acids. Trimming removed 3 bases from V and 7 bases from J; junction bases left unmatched: 5. Germline CDR1 is SGHRS and CDR2 is YFSETQ. The CDR3 coding sequence is TGCGCCAGCAGCTCGGGACAGGGCCTCAATTCACCCCTCCACTTT. Translated: CASSSGQGLNSPLHF.

V gene TRBV5-4 combines with J gene TRBJ1-2; 8 bases align to TRBD1. Unmatched junction bases numbered 9, after V lost 4 bases and J lost 4 bases. CDR3 size: 15 residues. The germline V gene has CDR1 SGHNT and CDR2 YYREEE (reference sequence). The CDR3 DNA reads as TGTGCCAGCAGCCAACGGACAGGGATCCGCTATGGCTACACCTTC. This translates into CASSQRTGIRYGYTF.

V and J are TRBV18 and TRBJ2-1; 9 nucleotides match TRBD2. Germline V lookup: CDR1 KGHSH, CDR2 LQKENI. Trimming took 3 bases from V and 9 from J; bases not matched to a gene: 12. The CDR3 extends over 16 amino acids. The CDR3 DNA sequence: TGTGCCAGCTCACCCTCCTTAGCGGGGGCTCGTCTTGAGCAGTTCTTC. As protein: CASSPSLAGARLEQFF.

The chain is built from TRBV11-2 and TRBJ2-7; weak D call: TRBD2 (5 bases). Between the trimmed V and J ends, which lost 5 bases and 2 bases, there was a span of 10 bases. CDR1 and CDR2 (germline): SGHAT, FQNNGV. The CDR3 length is 13 residues. The CDR3, as DNA: TGTGCCAGCAGCCCTCCGAGGGCCTACGAGCAGTACTTC. It specifies CASSPPRAYEQYF.

The chain couples TRBV11-2 to TRBJ1-1; tentatively, D is TRBD1 (6 bases). The germline CDR1 and CDR2 sequences are SGHAT and FQNNGV. The CDR3 has 15 residues. Deletions cut 1 base from V and 3 bases from J, with 12 bases between. CDR3 sequence (DNA): TGTGCCAGCAGCTTAGTCGGGGGGCCTTACACTGAAGCTTTCTTT. The encoded protein is CASSLVGGPYTEAFF.

The chain employs TRBV7-8 and TRBJ2-7; the match to TRBD2 covers 7 bases. Trimming cost V 3 bases and J 2 bases; bases outside gene matches: 4. Looked up from germline, CDR1 is SGHVS and CDR2 is FQNEAQ. The CDR3 length is 14 residues. This CDR3 is CASSFLGGTYEQYF. The CDR3 nucleotides read TGTGCCAGCAGCTTTCTGGGGGGGACCTACGAGCAGTACTTC.

The V and J genes are TRBV19 and TRBJ1-5, with a possible D match to TRBD1 (6 bases). This CDR3 contains 15 residues. CDR1 is LNHDA and CDR2 is SQIVND in the germline V gene (reference sequence). The V and J ends lost 6 bases and 3 bases respectively, with 15 bases between them. CDR3 residues: CASRPHTGTNQPQHF. DNA of the CDR3: TGTGCCAGTAGACCACATACAGGGACCAATCAGCCCCAGCATTTT. The full variable domain, rest sourced from reference TRBV19 and TRBJ1-5, is DGGITQSPKYLFRKEGQNVTLSCEQNLNHDAMYWYRQDPGQGLRLIYYSQIVNDFQKGDIAEGYSVSREKKESFPLTVTSAQKNPTAFYLCASRPHTGTNQPQHFGDGTRLSIL.

The rearrangement uses TRBV5-1 and TRBJ1-4; TRBD1 aligns across 8 bases. The CDR3 has 14 residues. Unmatched junction bases numbered 2, after V lost 1 base and J lost 6 bases. Germline CDR1 SGHRS, CDR2 YFSETQ. Here the CDR3 reads CASSLPGQDEKLFF. The CDR3 region has the DNA TGCGCCAGCAGCTTGCCGGGACAGGATGAAAAACTGTTTTTT.

The chain combines TRBV14 with TRBJ1-3; no clear D. The germline V gene has CDR1 SGHDN and CDR2 FVKESK. The CDR3 totals 15 residues. With 4 bases removed from V and 4 bases from J, the gap between germline ends came to 14 bases. CDR3 sequence reads: CASSRVRVKGNTIYF. CDR3 nucleotides: TGTGCCAGCAGCCGAGTCCGGGTCAAAGGAAACACCATATATTTT.

This chain joins TRBV7-7 and TRBJ1-1; maybe TRBD1 (5 bases). Germline CDR1 reads SSHAT; CDR2 reads FNYEAQ (reference sequence). V lost 5 bases and J 0 bases, leaving 7 bases between the germline ends. The CDR3 has 13 amino acids. This CDR3 reads CASSKGVNTEAFF. The CDR3 DNA reads as TGTGCCAGCAGCAAAGGGGTGAACACTGAAGCTTTCTTT.

This clone was seen a few times. The CDR3 DNA follows: TGTGCCAGCAGTTCCAGCTCCGGGACAGGTACCTACGAGCAGTACTTC. Amino acid sequence: CASSSSSGTGTYEQYF. This chain uses TRBV28 with TRBJ2-7; 8 nucleotides match TRBD1. The CDR3 has 16 residues. CDR1 is MDHEN, CDR2 SYDVKM, per germline. Trimming removed 4 bases from V and 2 bases from J; junction bases left unmatched: 10.

This clone was counted between two and nine times. The chain is built from TRBV28 and TRBJ2-2; unclear D gene. The germline gives CDR1 MDHEN, CDR2 SYDVKM. The CDR3 contains 14 residues. V was shortened by 8 bases and J by 8 bases, with 18 bases between the two germline ends. CDR3 sequence (DNA): TGTGCCAGCGGAGTTTGGCTCTCTGAAGGGGAGCTGTTTTTT. Its protein product is CASGVWLSEGELFF.

Here the CDR3 DNA reads TGTGCCAGCAGCCAAGCGCCAGGGGCTTCCCCAACTAATGAAAAACTGTTTTTT. Translated, it gives CASSQAPGASPTNEKLFF. This rearrangement joins TRBV4-2 to TRBJ1-4, with a possible D match to TRBD1 (6 bases). From germline, CDR1 is LGHNA and CDR2 YNFKEQ. The CDR3 runs to 18 residues. Trimming removed 1 base from V and 0 bases from J, with 15 bases in between.

The chain recombines TRBV7-2 with TRBJ1-3; D may be TRBD1 (6 bases). CDR1 and CDR2 (germline): SGHTA, FQGNSA. V was pared by 10 bases and J by 0 bases, with 16 bases between. The CDR3 has 15 amino acids. The CDR3 is CAIGGGGDSGNTIYF. As DNA, the CDR3 is TGTGCCATTGGAGGGGGGGGCGACTCTGGAAACACCATATATTTT.

The chain combines TRBV4-3 with TRBJ2-2, with D perhaps matching TRBD1 (6 bases). From germline, CDR1 is LGHNA and CDR2 YSLEER. CDR3 size: 14 residues. The V end was cut by 8 bases, the J end by 5 bases, with 15 bases between. CDR3 in amino acids: CASGSGQTTGELFF. For the CDR3, the DNA is TGCGCCAGCGGCTCCGGACAGACGACCGGGGAGCTGTTTTTT.

The chain carries TRBV6-5 and TRBJ1-1; perhaps TRBD1 as D (5 bases). Germline V CDR1 and CDR2: MNHEY, SVGAGI. V lost 8 bases and J 6 bases, leaving 19 bases between the germline ends. The CDR3 totals 14 residues. The CDR3, as DNA: TGTGCCAGCTTCGGGGGGGGTAAGTTCGCTGAAGCTTTCTTT. It encodes CASFGGGKFAEAFF.

V gene TRBV12-3 or TRBV12-4 combines with J gene TRBJ1-1, with 7 bases matching TRBD1. After removal of 2 bases from V and 11 bases from J, the junction contained 2 bases not matched to a gene. The CDR3 is 11 amino acids. The CDR3 sequence is CASSLQGEAFF. DNA of the CDR3: TGTGCCAGCAGTTTACAGGGGGAGGCTTTCTTT.

The chain recombines TRBV19 with TRBJ1-1; 11 bases map to TRBD1. The CDR3 runs to 18 residues. V lost 1 base and J lost 5; bases outside the gene matches: 12. Germline CDR1 LNHDA, CDR2 SQIVND (reference sequence). The CDR3 DNA sequence: TGTGCCAGTAGTATAGGGCGATCGGGACAGGGGGTAGGGACTGAAGCTTTCTTT. Encoded protein: CASSIGRSGQGVGTEAFF.

This chain joins TRBV10-3 and TRBJ1-1, with a possible D match to TRBD1 (6 bases). CDR3 length: 14 residues. V was pared by 5 bases and J by 5 bases, with 15 bases between. CDR1 is ENHRY and CDR2 is SYGVKD in the germline V gene. CDR3 bases: TGTGCCATCAGTAGGACAGAGACCGAGACTGAAGCTTTCTTT. As protein: CAISRTETETEAFF.

This chain uses TRBV7-9 with TRBJ2-7; 11 bases are a match to TRBD2. The CDR3 is 14 amino acids. From germline, CDR1 is SEHNR and CDR2 FQNEAQ (reference sequence). Trimming cost V 5 bases and J 2 bases; bases outside gene matches: 2. As DNA, the CDR3 is TGTGCCAGCAGCCTGACTAGCGGGACCTACGAGCAGTACTTC. Amino acid sequence: CASSLTSGTYEQYF.